This TCR beta chain was recorded in a study of brain T cells in children with intractable seizures. The time point here: blood from clinic visit 5 months post-surgery; TSC patient then seizure free. Sequencing was limited to surgery cases with top T cell transcript signatures in brain tissue. Comment on this clone: Its cognate antigen is unknown.

General study findings and limits: HCMV serostatus was not known, and viral specificity came from CDR3 similarity only.

Profiling relied on immunoSEQ multiplex PCR, and the TCRdb table lists in-frame clones only, not all of them. Of 300,000 to 400,000 clones listed, nearly 95% are singletons. V lost 3 bases, J lost 0 bases, and 18 bases lay in between. From germline, CDR1 is KGHSH and CDR2 LQKENI. This CDR3 contains 18 residues. V usage is TRBV18 and J usage is TRBJ1-5, with D possibly TRBD1 on 6 matching bases. The sequence derives from a boy under two years old with tuberous sclerosis and intractable seizures. The sample in question was peripheral blood, obtained more than 4 months after surgery. The CDR3 region is CASSPYRGTPYSNQPQHF. CDR3 bases: TGTGCCAGCTCACCTTACCGGGGGACACCGTATAGCAATCAGCCCCAGCATTTT.